This T cell receptor (beta chain) was sequenced for a study of T-cell reconstitution after alpha-beta-depleted transplantation in children. The germline V gene has CDR1 SGHTA and CDR2 FQGNSA. The CDR3 sequence is 14 residues long. Trimming removed 3 bases at V and 1 base at J, with 9 bases between. For TCRbeta, the library was prepared with unique molecular identifiers. Each CDR3 protein is one row after TCRdb ran MiXCR on the PCR reads. The profile shows around 200,000 distinct CDR3 sequences, around 9.5% of them singletons. The sequence came from a human donor who donated a stem cell graft to a child with acute lymphoblastic leukemia. Specimen: PBMCs from the stem cell graft donor, collected from the stem cell graft. The chain uses TRBV7-2 and TRBJ1-1; D gene uncertain. The CDR3, as DNA: TGTGCCAGCAGCTTGGTACGGACGAACACTGAAGCTTTCTTT. This gives the protein CASSLVRTNTEAFF.